The sequence of this TCR beta chain was determined in a study of blood T cell repertoires in COVID-19. In the study overall: The United States, Italy and Spain supplied acute and convalescent COVID-19 samples. T cells, B-cell-depleted T cells, or PBMCs supplied cDNA or gDNA.

Trimming at V came to 1 base and at J to 7 bases, leaving 8 bases not matched to a gene. The germline V gene has CDR1 SGHVS and CDR2 FQNEAQ. The CDR3 extends over 17 amino acids. In the original processing: Estimated nucleated cell counts came from reference gene primer amplification. Measured with immunoSEQ multiplex PCR; TCRdb has only the in-frame clones, and not every one. V and J calls plus clone size are reproduced from that table; the DNA served to infer D and trimming. The sample carries approximately 70,000 clones, less than 85% recorded once. Input material: peripheral blood. The TCR sequence derives from an elderly woman with active or convalescent COVID-19. V gene TRBV7-8 combines with J gene TRBJ2-7; 15 positions agree with TRBD2. CDR3 sequence: CASSLGTSGGVGGEQYF. The CDR3 region has the DNA TGTGCCAGCAGCTTAGGGACTAGCGGGGGGGTTGGTGGGGAGCAGTACTTC.